This T cell receptor beta chain was found in a study of CD8+CD57+ T cells in acquired aplastic anemia (dated by TCRdb to the late 2010s). Regarding the complete study: Extracted DNA from sorted CD4+ and CD8+ cells averaged 3.2 ug, ranging from roughly 0.17 to 27.4 ug. Healthy donor samples averaged roughly 9.8 million reads for CD4+ and around 12 million for CD8+ cells. Overall study outcomes, separate from this receptor: CD8+ Simpson's diversity did not differ significantly between patients and healthy controls (P=0.060). Roughly 29 CD8+ CDR3 sequences were found to be shared between patients and controls, but these sequences appeared to be highly expressed in patients and within the immunodominant clones of the patients.

TCR repertoires of sorted CD4+ and CD8+ blood T cells from severe aplastic anemia patients and healthy subjects were deep-sequenced in the study. Ficoll-Paque density gradient centrifugation was used to isolate peripheral blood mononuclear cells. Before DNA was extracted, CD4+ and CD8+ T cells were sorted using either FACS or magnetic beads. This clonotype has just a few counts. Its antigen has not been determined. Base qualities are missing; no much larger clone stands one base away. V loses 6 bases, J loses 7 bases, and the germline ends lie 16 bases apart. The CDR3 covers 15 residues, taking in both the cysteine and the phenylalanine. Only the CDR3 DNA is retained, 45 bases long and in frame from the first base. CDR1 and CDR2, per the germline V gene (reference sequence), are LNHDA and SQIVND. Genomic DNA served as template for TCR beta VDJ combination and CDR3 sequence profiling. An Illumina HiSeq 2000 was used for TCR repertoire sequencing. The authors processed their data as follows. TRBV/TRBJ rearrangement plots, CDR3 size and DJ length profiles, and Simpson's diversity index were used to evaluate the repertoires. The most abundant DNA sequence in the deep sequencing data was taken as the immunodominant clone. CDR3 amino acid sequences were checked for sharing across subjects and were also compared against the VDJdb database and published repertoires. The public sequencing data were trimmed at Q25 with fastp and processed into clonotypes with MiXCR by TCRdb, which kept only in-frame beta chains. Every entry covers one CDR3 protein and lists the most common genes and DNA from its rows. TCRdb's processing, not the study's, gives the V and J calls here. The sample has about 130,000 distinct CDR3 sequences on record, about 46% of them singletons. The ten largest clones take up 2% to 3% of the sample.

This chain is built from TRBV19 and TRBJ1-6; a tentative D match to TRBD1 spans 5 bases. The specimen was sorted CD4+, CD8+, or CD8+CD57+ T cells (not recorded which) from PBMCs. The receptor was derived from a human donor in good health, serving as a control. The bases are TGTGCCAGTAGGACCGCCGGGGGGAGGAATTCACCCCTCCACTTT. Its product reads: CASRTAGGRNSPLHF.